This T cell receptor beta chain was captured in a study of early T cells in non-severe SARS-CoV-2 infection. This clonotype showed up just a few times. From germline, CDR1 is SGHRS and CDR2 YFSETQ. The CDR3 has 14 amino acids. Unmatched junction bases numbered 7, after V lost 4 bases and J lost 5 bases. TCRdb re-called the 5' RACE reads with MiXCR, one entry per CDR3 protein. The table records some 24,000 distinct CDR3 sequences, about 4.5% of them present only once. The TCR originated in an adult who was a healthcare worker with PCR-confirmed SARS-CoV-2 infection or an uninfected control (not recorded which). The sequenced sample was whole blood. The chain carries TRBV5-1 and TRBJ2-7, with 9 bases matching TRBD2. The CDR3, as DNA: TGCGCCAGCAGCCTTAGCGGGAGTGAAAACGAGCAGTACTTC. Translation gives CASSLSGSENEQYF.